These T cell receptor beta chains were read from a single sample in a study of tumor and adjacent non-tumor tissue in lung cancer. TCRdb reanalysed the multiplex PCR reads using MiXCR and keeps one entry per CDR3 protein. The repertoire holds 60,000 to 80,000 distinct CDR3 sequences, with 55% to 70% as singletons. Sequencing was performed on distant non-tumor lung tissue. Every receptor here comes from a woman between 45 and 65 years old with non-small cell lung cancer. Both conserved end residues are part of each CDR3. D genes are given only for firm matches. Clone size is stated in some rows and not others, as once, few, many or a class when expanded.

TGTGTCATCAATGAGGCACAGGGAACTGAAGCTTTCTTT CVINEAQGTEAFF 13 TRBJ1-1 TRBV10-3 - -
TGTGCCGGCGTTCAGGACGTGGGGTACACTGAAGCTTTCTTT CAGVQDVGYTEAFF 14 TRBJ1-1 TRBV11-2 - -
TGTGTCAGCAGCTTGGAACAATTAGGCGGGGAGCTGTTTTTT CVSSLEQLGGELFF 14 TRBJ2-2 TRBV11-2 - few
TGCGCCAGCAGGCAAGATCGTTACAGGGCAAACACTGAAGCTTCCTTT CASRQDRYRANTEASF 16 TRBJ1-1 TRBV4-1 - -
TGCGCCAGCAGTGACGGGACAGCCACAGATACGCTGTATTTT CASSDGTATDTLYF 14 TRBJ2-3 TRBV4-1 TRBD1 -
TGCAGCGTTACCGGGGGCAGGGGGTTACCCGGACAGGGGGAGGAAGAGACCCAGTACTTC CSVTGGRGLPGQGEEETQYF 20 TRBJ2-5 TRBV29-1 TRBD1 many
TGCAGTGCTTGGGGGCCAGGGGGCCTTGAAGCTCTCTTT CSAWGPGGLEALF 13 TRBJ1-1 TRBV20-1 TRBD1 -
TGCAGTGCTTTAAGGCACTACAGGGACACTATCAATCAGCCCCAGCATTTT CSALRHYRDTINQPQHF 17 TRBJ1-5 TRBV20-1 - -
TGTCTCAGCAGCTTAACCCTTTGGAACGACGAGCGGTACTTC CLSSLTLWNDERYF 14 TRBJ2-7 TRBV11-2 - -
TGTGCCAGCAACGGACTAGCGGGATTGAGTAGGTTCTTC CASNGLAGLSRFF 13 TRBJ2-1 TRBV6-6 TRBD2 -
TGCGCCAGCAGCCCGGGACTAGCGGGACGGTTGTACGAGCAGTACTTC CASSPGLAGRLYEQYF 16 TRBJ2-7 TRBV5-1 TRBD2 few
TGTGCCAGCACCTCTCTGGGGGATAGCTCATACAATGAGCATTTCTTC CASTSLGDSSYNEHFF 16 TRBJ2-1 TRBV28 - -
TGTGCCAGCAGTTACTCGACTCTTAGCTCAGATACGCAGTACTTT CASSYSTLSSDTQYF 15 TRBJ2-3 TRBV6-5 - -
TGCAGCGTTGAAGTTGGAGGAACAGGGGTTATCGGGGAGCTGTTTTTT CSVEVGGTGVIGELFF 16 TRBJ2-2 TRBV29-1 TRBD1 many
TGTGCCATCTGCCCCGGGACAGGGGTTGGGGCTAACGTCCCGACTTTC CAICPGTGVGANVPTF 16 TRBJ2-6 TRBV10-3 TRBD1 -
TGTGCCAGCAGCCCCTCGTTGTTGGGCACAGATACGCAGTATTTT CASSPSLLGTDTQYF 15 TRBJ2-3 TRBV28 - -
TGCAGTGTTAGAGATCTTGCTACCCTTTCCTACAAGCAGTACTTC CSVRDLATLSYKQYF 15 TRBJ2-7 TRBV20-1 - -
TGCGCCAGCAGCCAAGTTTCAAACGATGAGCAGTTCTTC CASSQVSNDEQFF 13 TRBJ2-1 TRBV4-1 - many
TGCAGTGCTCATTCGAATAGGAGGGGAGCGGATGATACGCAGTATTTT CSAHSNRRGADDTQYF 16 TRBJ2-3 TRBV29-1 - -
TGCAGCGTGTGGCAACATAACACTGAAGCTTTCTTT CSVWQHNTEAFF 12 TRBJ1-1 TRBV29-1 - many
TGTGCCAGCCTCTCATTGGGAGCGGGGCAGTTCTTC CASLSLGAGQFF 12 TRBJ2-1 TRBV28 - few
TGTGCCAGCAACCACGGACAGGGTCAGGATGGCTACACCTTC CASNHGQGQDGYTF 14 TRBJ1-2 TRBV6-2/TRBV6-3 TRBD1 -
TGCTGTGCTAAAAGGTCCCCTTCCTCTCCGGAGCAGTACTTC CCAKRSPSSPEQYF 14 TRBJ2-7 TRBV20-1 - -
TGTGCCAGTTCTCAGGGTATGGATGGCTACACCTTC CASSQGMDGYTF 12 TRBJ1-2 TRBV6-2/TRBV6-3 - once
TGTAGTGTTGCGGTCAATAGCGGAAAGGTTGTGGAGACCCAGTACTTC CSVAVNSGKVVETQYF 16 TRBJ2-5 TRBV29-1 - -
TGTGCCAGCAGCTTAGATCTGATAGTTGGAGATACGCAGTATTTT CASSLDLIVGDTQYF 15 TRBJ2-3 TRBV11-2 - many
TGTGCCTGGGGGACCGGTGGAAACACCTTATATTTT CAWGTGGNTLYF 12 TRBJ1-3 TRBV30 - once
TGTGCCAGCAGCCAAGATAGGGGTAAGTCCCATCATTTT CASSQDRGKSHHF 13 TRBJ1-5 TRBV4-2 - -
TGCGCCAGCAGTGAGTCAGAGGCCCATGTTGAACGCCAGCATTTT CASSESEAHVERQHF 15 TRBJ1-5 TRBV10-2 - few
TGCGCCAGCAGCCAAGATGGGGGAGCACTAGAGACCCAGTACTTC CASSQDGGALETQYF 15 TRBJ2-5 TRBV4-3 - once
TGTGCCGTCAGTGAAGTGAGGGAACCCGATACGCAGTATTTT CAVSEVREPDTQYF 14 TRBJ2-3 TRBV10-3 - once
TGTGTCAGCAGTCAGCCAGGGAGGGCTACCGGGGAGCTGTTTTTT CVSSQPGRATGELFF 15 TRBJ2-2 TRBV6-5 TRBD2 -
TGTGCCAGCAGTTGGGGACAAAACACCGGGGAGCTGTTTTTT CASSWGQNTGELFF 14 TRBJ2-2 TRBV6-6 - -
TGTGCCAGCAGGCCCGGGGGCCTTTCCTACGATCAGTACTTC CASRPGGLSYDQYF 14 TRBJ2-7 TRBV6-6 - -
TGTGCCAGCAGTTACCGTCAGACTAGCGAGCAGTTCTTC CASSYRQTSEQFF 13 TRBJ2-1 TRBV6-2/TRBV6-3 TRBD2 many
TGTGCCAGCAGCTTAAAACTAGCGGGGGGGCCAGATGAGCAGTTCTTC CASSLKLAGGPDEQFF 16 TRBJ2-1 TRBV11-2 TRBD2 -
TGTGTCACCGCGAGCGGGAACTGCAATGAGCAGTTCTTC CVTASGNCNEQFF 13 TRBJ2-1 TRBV6-2/TRBV6-3 TRBD2 -
TGTAGTGCTATCCCGGGGACTAGCGGGAGCTATGAGCTGTTCTTC CSAIPGTSGSYELFF 15 TRBJ2-1 TRBV20-1 TRBD2 -
TGTGCCAACAGTGCTGACAGGGGCGGGTACACTGAACCTTTCTTT CANSADRGGYTEPFF 15 TRBJ1-1 TRBV6-2/TRBV6-3 TRBD1 -
TGTGCCTGCAGTTTCGAATCTGTGGTATATGTCAGCGGTCTTAATCGACCCCAGCATTTT CACSFESVVYVSGLNRPQHF 20 TRBJ1-5 TRBV6-2/TRBV6-3 - -
TGTGCCTGGAAGGGGACAGCAACCTACGAGCAGTACTTC CAWKGTATYEQYF 13 TRBJ2-7 TRBV30 TRBD1 -
TGTGCCAGCAGCCTCGAGACTAGCGGCAAGAAGCAGTTCTTT CASSLETSGKKQFF 14 TRBJ2-1 TRBV14 TRBD2 -
TGTGCCAGCGCCTCAGGGCTTAGCCCCTACAGTGAGCAGTTCTTC CASASGLSPYSEQFF 15 TRBJ2-1 TRBV11-2 - -
TGTGCCAGCAGTATTTCGGGGGGCTTCTTCAATTTGCAGTTCTTC CASSISGGFFNLQFF 15 TRBJ2-1 TRBV6-2/TRBV6-3 - -
TGCAGTGCTAGAGACCCCCGATCGGGGGCATCCACTGAAGTTTTCTTC CSARDPRSGASTEVFF 16 TRBJ1-1 TRBV20-1 - -
TGCAGTGCTAGAAATTTCGGGCTAGCGGAAGAGACCCAGTACTTC CSARNFGLAEETQYF 15 TRBJ2-5 TRBV20-1 TRBD2 -
TGTGCCAGCAGACCCGGGGGCGCCAATAAGCCCCAACATTTT CASRPGGANKPQHF 14 TRBJ1-5 TRBV6-2/TRBV6-3 - -
TGTGCCAGCACGCGGGTCGGCTCCTACGAGCAGTACTTC CASTRVGSYEQYF 13 TRBJ2-7 TRBV6-6 - many
TGTGCCACCAGTGGGACTAGCGGGGTTCACGGTGAGCAGTTCTTC CATSGTSGVHGEQFF 15 TRBJ2-1 TRBV24-1 TRBD2 -
TGCGCCAGCAGTTTGGACAAGTTCCAAGAGACCCAATACTTC CASSLDKFQETQYF 14 TRBJ2-5 TRBV5-1 - -
TGCAGCGTTGCGGTCAATACCGGGAGGGTTCTGGAGAACCAGTACTTC CSVAVNTGRVLENQYF 16 TRBJ2-5 TRBV29-1 TRBD2 once
TGTGCCAGCAGTTTAGGACTAGCGGGAGTCGAGCAGTACTTC CASSLGLAGVEQYF 14 TRBJ2-7 TRBV12-3/TRBV12-4 TRBD2 many
TGTGCCAGCAGTTTCTTTAGCGGGAGATCCTACGAGCAGTACTTC CASSFFSGRSYEQYF 15 TRBJ2-7 TRBV28 TRBD2 many
TGTGCCAGCAGCCCGGGGGTGAGGGGGAATTCACCCCTCCACTTT CASSPGVRGNSPLHF 15 TRBJ1-6 TRBV11-2 - few
TGTGTCAGCAGCCAGTATAGGGTAGTCAACACCGGGGAGCTGTTTTTT CVSSQYRVVNTGELFF 16 TRBJ2-2 TRBV14 - -